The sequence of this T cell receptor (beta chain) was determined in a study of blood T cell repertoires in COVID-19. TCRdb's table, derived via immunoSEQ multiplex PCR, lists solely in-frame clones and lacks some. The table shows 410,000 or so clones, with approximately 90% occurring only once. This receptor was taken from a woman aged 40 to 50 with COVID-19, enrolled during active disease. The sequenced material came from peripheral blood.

The CDR3, as DNA: TGTGCCAGCTCACCGGCCGACAGATTTAACACTGAAGCTTTCTTT. It codes for CASSPADRFNTEAFF. The chain uses TRBV18 and TRBJ1-1; possibly TRBD1 for D (5 bases). CDR1 and CDR2 (germline): KGHSH, LQKENI. The CDR3 is 15 residues long. V lost 3 bases and J lost 2, with 13 bases in between.